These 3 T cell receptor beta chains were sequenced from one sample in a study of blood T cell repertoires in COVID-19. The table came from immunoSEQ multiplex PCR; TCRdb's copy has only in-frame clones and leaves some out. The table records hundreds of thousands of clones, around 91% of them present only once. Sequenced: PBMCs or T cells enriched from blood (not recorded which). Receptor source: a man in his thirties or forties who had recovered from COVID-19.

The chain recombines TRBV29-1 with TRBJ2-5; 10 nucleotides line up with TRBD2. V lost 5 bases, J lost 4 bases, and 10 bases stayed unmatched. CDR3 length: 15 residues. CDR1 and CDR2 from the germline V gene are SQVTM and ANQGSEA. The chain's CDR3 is CSVRPASGSGETQYF. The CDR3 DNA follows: TGCAGCGTTCGACCAGCTAGCGGGAGCGGAGAGACCCAGTACTTC. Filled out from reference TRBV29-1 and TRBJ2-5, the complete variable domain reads SAVISQKPSRDICQRGTSLTIQCQVDSQVTMMFWYRQQPGQSLTLIATANQGSEATYESGFVIDKFPISRPNLTFSTLTVSNMSPEDSSIYLCSVRPASGSGETQYFGPGTRLLVL.

CDR3 sequence (DNA): TGTGCCAGCAGCTTTACCGACAGGGGTGAAAAACTGTTTTTT. Amino acid sequence: CASSFTDRGEKLFF. This chain joins TRBV7-6 and TRBJ1-4, with TRBD1 identical over 8 bases. Germline values: CDR1 SGHVS, CDR2 FNYEAQ. The V segment lost 3 bases and the J segment 7 bases; nucleotides outside the gene matches: 4. CDR3 length equals 14 residues.

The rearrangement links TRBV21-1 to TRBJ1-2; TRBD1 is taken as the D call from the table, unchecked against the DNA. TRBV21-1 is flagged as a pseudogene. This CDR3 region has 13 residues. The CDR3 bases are TGTGCCAGCATCGACGACAGGCCTGGGTCTTACACCTTC. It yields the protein CASIDDRPGSYTF.